The clone carrying this TCR beta chain is a singleton in its sample. Its matching antigen is unknown. The sample belongs to a study of T cell responses to AZD1222 COVID-19 vaccine. V lost 4 bases, J lost 1 base, and 14 bases lay in between. Germline V gene data show CDR1 as MNHNS and CDR2 as SASEGT. This CDR3 is built from 16 residues. The repertoire was sequenced with immunoSEQ multiplex PCR; TCRdb's copy has only in-frame clones and lacks some. The sample holds more than 70,000 clones, about nine tenths seen once. Whole-study findings and limits: Donors were chiefly white British, with a greater number of females, and clonal diversity was perhaps underestimated.

V and J are TRBV6-1 and TRBJ2-4; tentative D call: TRBD1 (6 bases). Source: peripheral blood, taken on day 0 of AZD1222 vaccination. The clonotype comes from an adult in good health. CDR3 in DNA: TGTGCCAGCAGTGCGGACCCTCAGGGGGCCAAAAACATTCAGTACTTC. Translated: CASSADPQGAKNIQYF.